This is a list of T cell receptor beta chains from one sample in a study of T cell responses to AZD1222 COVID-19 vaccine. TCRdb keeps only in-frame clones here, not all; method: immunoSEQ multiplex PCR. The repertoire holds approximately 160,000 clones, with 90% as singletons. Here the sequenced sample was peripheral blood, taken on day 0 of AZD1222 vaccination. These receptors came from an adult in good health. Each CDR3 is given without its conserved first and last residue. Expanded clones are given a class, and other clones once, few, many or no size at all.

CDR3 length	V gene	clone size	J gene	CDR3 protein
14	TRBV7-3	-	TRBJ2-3	ASSPGLAGSTDTQY
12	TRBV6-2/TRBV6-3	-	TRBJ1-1	ASSRVSVQAGGF
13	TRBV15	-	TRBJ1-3	ATSRVAGNGNTIY
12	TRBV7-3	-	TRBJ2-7	ASSSLGGGGEQY
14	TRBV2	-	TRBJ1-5	ASRPIEIYSNQPQH
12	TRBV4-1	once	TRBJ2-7	ASSGTGETYEQY
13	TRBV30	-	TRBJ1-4	AWSSSIGQQEKLF
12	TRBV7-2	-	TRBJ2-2	ASSSQGLTGELF
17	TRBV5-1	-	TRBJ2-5	ASSLVRLAGPKGGETQY
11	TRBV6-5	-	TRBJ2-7	ASRRTSSYEQY
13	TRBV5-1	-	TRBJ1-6	ASSLVGQGNSPLH
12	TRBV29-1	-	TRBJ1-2	SVEDRRGGLGYT
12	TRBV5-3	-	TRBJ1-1	ARSKGTGGNEAF
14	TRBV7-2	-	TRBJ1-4	ASSLGQGRPNEKLF
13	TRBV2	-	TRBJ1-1	ASRRDLRADTEAF
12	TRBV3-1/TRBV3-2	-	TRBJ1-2	ASSPSQGTYGYT
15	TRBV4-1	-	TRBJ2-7	ASSQETGAQWGYEQY
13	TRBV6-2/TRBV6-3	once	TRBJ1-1	ASSDAGGLNTEAF
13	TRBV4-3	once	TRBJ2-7	ASSQDLQDSYEQY
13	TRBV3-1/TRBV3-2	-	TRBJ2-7	ASSHDPGISYEQY
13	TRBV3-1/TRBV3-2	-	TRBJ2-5	ASSPLAGGRETQY
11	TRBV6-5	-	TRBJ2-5	ASRLRGGETQY
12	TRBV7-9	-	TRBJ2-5	ASSLSRGGETQY
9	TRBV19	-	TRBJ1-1	ASSENTEAF
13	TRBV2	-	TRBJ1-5	ASSVGKGQNQPQH
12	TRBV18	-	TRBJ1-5	ASSPTAGNQPQH
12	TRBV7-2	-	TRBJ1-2	ASSSTGASYGYT
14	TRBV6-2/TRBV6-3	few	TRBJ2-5	ASSDLQGTGEKPQY
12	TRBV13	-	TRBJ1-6	ASSLGGADSPLH
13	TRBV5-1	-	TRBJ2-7	ASSLAASGGYEQY
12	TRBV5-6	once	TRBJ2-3	ASSQGPATDTQY
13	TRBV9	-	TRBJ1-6	ASSGGTGGNSPLH
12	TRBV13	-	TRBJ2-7	ASSLAASSYEQY
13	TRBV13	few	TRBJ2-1	ASSLGVRTHGEQF
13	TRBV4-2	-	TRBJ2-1	ASSQDQRGLNEQF
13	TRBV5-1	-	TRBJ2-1	ASSEQASSYNEQF